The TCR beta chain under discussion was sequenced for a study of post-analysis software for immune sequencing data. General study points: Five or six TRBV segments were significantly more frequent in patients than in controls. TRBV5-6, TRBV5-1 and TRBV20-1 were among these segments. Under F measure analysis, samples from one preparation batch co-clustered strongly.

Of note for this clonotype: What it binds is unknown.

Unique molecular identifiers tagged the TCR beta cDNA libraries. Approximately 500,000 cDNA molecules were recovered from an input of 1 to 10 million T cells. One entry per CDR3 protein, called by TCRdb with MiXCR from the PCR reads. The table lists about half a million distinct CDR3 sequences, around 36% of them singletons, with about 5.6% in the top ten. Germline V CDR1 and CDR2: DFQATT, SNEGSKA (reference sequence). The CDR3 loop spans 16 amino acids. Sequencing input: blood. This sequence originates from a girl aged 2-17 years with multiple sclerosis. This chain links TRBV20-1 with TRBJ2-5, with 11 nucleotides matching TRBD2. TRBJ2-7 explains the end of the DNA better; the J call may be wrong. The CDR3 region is CSARPMNLAGGGEQYF. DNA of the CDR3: TGCAGTGCTAGGCCCATGAACCTAGCGGGGGGAGGCGAGCAGTACTTC.